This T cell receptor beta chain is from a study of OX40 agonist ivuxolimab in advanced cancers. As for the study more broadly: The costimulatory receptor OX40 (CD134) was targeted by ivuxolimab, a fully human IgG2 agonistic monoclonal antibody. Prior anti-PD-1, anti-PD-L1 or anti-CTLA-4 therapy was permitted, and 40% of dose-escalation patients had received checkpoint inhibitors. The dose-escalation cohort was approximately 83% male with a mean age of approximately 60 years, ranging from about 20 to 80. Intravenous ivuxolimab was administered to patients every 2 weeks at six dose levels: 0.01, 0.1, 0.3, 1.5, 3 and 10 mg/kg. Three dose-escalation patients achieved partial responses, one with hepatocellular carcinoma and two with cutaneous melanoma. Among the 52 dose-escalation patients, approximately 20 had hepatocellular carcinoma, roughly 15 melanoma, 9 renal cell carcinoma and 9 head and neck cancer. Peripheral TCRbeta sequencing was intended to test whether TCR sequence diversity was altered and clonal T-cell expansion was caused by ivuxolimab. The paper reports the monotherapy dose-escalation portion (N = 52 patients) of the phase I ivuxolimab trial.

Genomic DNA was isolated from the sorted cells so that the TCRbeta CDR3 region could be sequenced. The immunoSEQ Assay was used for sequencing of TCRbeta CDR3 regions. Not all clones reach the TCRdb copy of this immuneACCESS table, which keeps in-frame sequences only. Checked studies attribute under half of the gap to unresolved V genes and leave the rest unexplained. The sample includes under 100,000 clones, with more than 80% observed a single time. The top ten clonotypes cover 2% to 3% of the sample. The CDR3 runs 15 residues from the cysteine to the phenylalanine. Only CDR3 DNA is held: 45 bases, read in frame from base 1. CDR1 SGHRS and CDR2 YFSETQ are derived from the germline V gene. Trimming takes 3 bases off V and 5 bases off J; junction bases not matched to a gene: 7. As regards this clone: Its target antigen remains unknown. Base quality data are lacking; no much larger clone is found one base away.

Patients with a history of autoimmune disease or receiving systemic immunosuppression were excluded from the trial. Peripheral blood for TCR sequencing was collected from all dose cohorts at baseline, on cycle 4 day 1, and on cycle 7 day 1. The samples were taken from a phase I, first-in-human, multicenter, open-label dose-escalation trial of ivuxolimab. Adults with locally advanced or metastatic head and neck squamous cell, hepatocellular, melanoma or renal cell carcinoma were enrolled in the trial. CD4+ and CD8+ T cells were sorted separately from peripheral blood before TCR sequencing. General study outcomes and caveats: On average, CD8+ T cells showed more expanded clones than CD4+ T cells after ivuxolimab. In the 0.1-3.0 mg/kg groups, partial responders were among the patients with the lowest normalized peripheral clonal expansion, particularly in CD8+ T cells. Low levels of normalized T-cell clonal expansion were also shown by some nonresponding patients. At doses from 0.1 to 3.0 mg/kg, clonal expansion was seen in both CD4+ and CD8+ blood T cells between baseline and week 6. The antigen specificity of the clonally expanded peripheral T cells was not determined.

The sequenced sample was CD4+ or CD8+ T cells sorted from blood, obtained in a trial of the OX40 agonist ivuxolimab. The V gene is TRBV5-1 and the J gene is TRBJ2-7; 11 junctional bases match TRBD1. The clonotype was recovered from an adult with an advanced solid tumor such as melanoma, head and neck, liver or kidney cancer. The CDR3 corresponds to CASSSLGTGGDEQYF. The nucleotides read TGCGCCAGCAGCTCCCTAGGGACAGGGGGAGACGAGCAGTACTTC.